The 3 T cell receptor beta chains reported below all come from one sample, sequenced in a study of PD-1 blockade in classical Hodgkin lymphoma. TCRdb's table, derived via immunoSEQ multiplex PCR, lists solely in-frame clones and lacks some. Of about 19,000 clones listed, 65% to 80% are singletons. Time point denoted: cycle 4 day 1 (C4D1), after less than seven weeks of nivolumab. All patients experienced relapse after autologous stem cell transplantation, and brentuximab vedotin exposure was variable. The material was peripheral blood mononuclear cells (PBMCs), obtained before the fourth cycle of nivolumab. These receptors originate from a human donor with classical Hodgkin lymphoma.

On this clone: One end of the junction fails to match germline, which may point to a read error. The V gene is TRBV5-1, the J gene TRBJ2-3, with D tentatively TRBD1 or TRBD2 (6 bases each). Germline V gene lookup returns CDR1 SGHRS and CDR2 YFSETQ. The CDR3 covers 11 residues. CDR3 nucleotide sequence: TGCGCCAGCAACGAGGGGGGCCCCCCGACTTTT. This gives the protein CASNEGGPPTF.

The rearrangement links TRBV7-2 to TRBJ2-1, with D tentatively TRBD1 (6 bases). The CDR3 length is 14 residues. The germline V gene has CDR1 SGHTA and CDR2 FQGNSA. V was trimmed by 6 bases and J by 4 bases, leaving 13 bases between them. The CDR3 loop reads CASSPSRGYNEQFF. The CDR3 region has the DNA TGTGCCAGCAGTCCCTCTAGGGGGTACAATGAGCAGTTCTTC. Combining the CDR3 with reference TRBV7-2 and TRBJ2-1 gives the whole variable domain GAGVSQSPSNKVTEKGKDVELRCDPISGHTALYWYRQSLGQGLEFLIYFQGNSAPDKSGLPSDRFSAERTGGSVSTLTIQRTQQEDSAVYLCASSPSRGYNEQFFGPGTRLTVL.

Written as DNA, the CDR3 is TGCGCCAGCAGTGAGTCGGGGAACCCGGCCAATGGCTACACCTTC. It specifies CASSESGNPANGYTF. V and J are TRBV10-2 and TRBJ1-2; no clear D. V was pared by 0 bases and J by 6 bases, with 14 bases between. The CDR3 extends over 15 amino acids. Germline V gene lookup returns CDR1 WSHSY and CDR2 SAAADI.